Listed below are T cell receptor beta chains from one sample, sequenced in a study of blood T cell repertoires in COVID-19. The data were produced by immunoSEQ multiplex PCR, yet TCRdb's version contains in-frame clones alone and is incomplete. The table includes about half a million clones, 70% to 90% detected once. The material sequenced was peripheral blood. Receptors were obtained from a human donor in a cohort sampled during active COVID-19. Each CDR3 is given without its conserved first and last residue. Fields, in order: V gene, J gene, CDR3 protein.

>TRBV5-5|TRBJ1-5
ASSLAATGVNQPQH
>TRBV30|TRBJ1-5
AWDRSSNQPQH
>TRBV3-1/TRBV3-2|TRBJ2-7
ASSPLAGGYAEQY
>TRBV7-2|TRBJ2-1
ASSLGGTSGLYNEQF
>TRBV6-1|TRBJ1-6
ASSDPPTGFNSPLH
>TRBV9|TRBJ2-1
ASSQEIGGRAWNEQF
>TRBV13|TRBJ2-7
ASSTTGGPDPYEQY
>TRBV28|TRBJ2-1
ASSLPSGRANEQF
>TRBV3-1/TRBV3-2|TRBJ2-7
ASSQDRSLEQY
>TRBV19|TRBJ2-4
ASSIGPTTARLGDENIQY
>TRBV6-1|TRBJ1-2
ASSERPGYGYT
>TRBV28|TRBJ2-5
ASSPPPFQETQY
>TRBV3-1/TRBV3-2|TRBJ1-1
ASRYGTGAMNTEAF
>TRBV14|TRBJ1-1
ASSQEGSVGVDTEAF
>TRBV23-1|TRBJ2-1
ASSHARGGQIRQF
>TRBV18|TRBJ2-1
ASSQMGGNEQF
>TRBV4-1|TRBJ2-2
ASSQDRTSHGGELF
>TRBV10-3|TRBJ2-1
AISSGQGAGNEQF